The T cell receptor beta chain described here comes from a study of neurological immune-mediated disorders. Germline CDR1 is SGHRS and CDR2 is YFSETQ. The CDR3 length is 14 residues. The V end lost 0 bases, the J end lost 6 bases, and 9 bases lay between the germline ends. TCRdb analysed the 5' RACE reads with MiXCR anew, one entry per CDR3 protein. The data hold some 30,000 distinct CDR3 sequences, with 16% observed a single time. The time point is: technical triplicate 3. There are many counts of this clonotype. This chain connects TRBV5-1 to TRBJ2-2, with D unresolved. Sample: CD4+ T cells from blood. The TCR originated in a female donor with HTLV-1-associated myelopathy (HAM/TSP). CDR3: CASSLESGSGELFF. CDR3 DNA: TGCGCCAGCAGCTTGGAAAGTGGTTCCGGGGAGCTGTTTTTT.